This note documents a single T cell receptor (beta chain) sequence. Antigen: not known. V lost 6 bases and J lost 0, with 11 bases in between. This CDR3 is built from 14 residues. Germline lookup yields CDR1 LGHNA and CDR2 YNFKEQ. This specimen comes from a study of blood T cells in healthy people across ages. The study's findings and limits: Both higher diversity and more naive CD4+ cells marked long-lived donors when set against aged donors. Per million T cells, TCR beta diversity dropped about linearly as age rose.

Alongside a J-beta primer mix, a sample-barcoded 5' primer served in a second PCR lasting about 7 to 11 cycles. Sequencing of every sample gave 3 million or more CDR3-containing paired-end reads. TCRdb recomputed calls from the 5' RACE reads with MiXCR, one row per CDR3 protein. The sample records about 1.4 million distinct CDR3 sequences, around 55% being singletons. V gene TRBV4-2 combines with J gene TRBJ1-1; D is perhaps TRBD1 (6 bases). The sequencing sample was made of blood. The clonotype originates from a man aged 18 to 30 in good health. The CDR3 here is CASRQHRVNTEAFF. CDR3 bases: TGTGCCAGCAGGCAACACAGGGTGAACACTGAAGCTTTCTTT.